This record covers a single T cell receptor (beta chain). These data are taken from a study of blood T cell repertoires in COVID-19. Profiled with immunoSEQ multiplex PCR; TCRdb holds only in-frame clones, not every one. The top ten clones hold around 20% of a sample with 55,000 to 75,000 clones, over 70% of them seen once. Per germline, CDR1 ENHRY and CDR2 SYGVKD. V was clipped by 9 bases and J by 4 bases, with 12 bases between them. This CDR3 has 12 residues. The source material was peripheral blood. V and J are TRBV10-3 and TRBJ2-5, with D maybe TRBD2 (7 bases). The TCR originated in a man in his sixties with acute or convalescent COVID-19. The CDR3 DNA is TGTGCCATTCGGGGGGCTGGAGAGACCCAGTACTTC. Translating gives CAIRGAGETQYF.